What follows are 32 T cell receptor beta chains derived from one specimen sequenced in a study of blood T cell repertoires in COVID-19. Using immunoSEQ multiplex PCR, the repertoire was profiled, and TCRdb retains in-frame clones only, with some absent. The sample contains about 130,000 clones, less than 90% of which appear only once. Input material: peripheral blood. The origin of the receptors is an elderly man with active or convalescent COVID-19.

This clone appeared a few times. This rearrangement joins TRBV19 to TRBJ2-1, with D possibly being TRBD1 (5 bases). V was cut by 3 bases and J by 4 bases, with 7 bases left in between. Germline CDR1 reads LNHDA; CDR2 reads SQIVND (reference sequence). There are 13 residues in the CDR3. In DNA, the CDR3 is TGTGCCAGTAGTATGACAGAATACAATGAGCAGTTCTTC. The encoded protein is CASSMTEYNEQFF.

V is TRBV4-2 and J is TRBJ2-1, with 8 nucleotides matching TRBD1. This CDR3 comprises 18 residues. Germline loops: CDR1 LGHNA, CDR2 YNFKEQ. V lost 0 bases, J lost 0 bases, and 7 bases stayed unmatched. CDR3: CASSQEGQGPSSYNEQFF. The CDR3 nucleotides read TGTGCCAGCAGCCAAGAAGGACAGGGCCCCAGCTCCTACAATGAGCAGTTCTTC.

The chain has TRBV7-9 and TRBJ2-7; TRBD1 might be the D (7 bases). CDR1 is SEHNR, CDR2 FQNEAQ, per germline (reference sequence). With 5 bases removed from V and 2 bases from J, the gap between germline ends came to 19 bases. The CDR3 contains 16 residues. CDR3 DNA sequence: TGTGCCAGCAGCCCCCCTCAGCAGGGGGGTACCTACGAGCAGTACTTC. This sequence encodes CASSPPQQGGTYEQYF.

The chain uses TRBV18 and TRBJ2-1, with 10 bases lining up with TRBD1. From germline, CDR1 is KGHSH and CDR2 LQKENI. V was pared by 3 bases and J by 12 bases, with 5 bases of the junction left unmatched. The CDR3 contains 13 residues. The CDR3, as DNA: TGTGCCAGCTCACCGGGACAGGGGCGACTGCAGTTCTTC. Its protein product is CASSPGQGRLQFF.

This clone was seen once. The CDR3 bases are TGTGCCTGGCAACACAACCCGGGGGATACGCAGTATTTT. It is translated as CAWQHNPGDTQYF. The genes are TRBV30 and TRBJ2-3; TRBD2 is a possible D gene (5 bases). CDR3 size: 13 residues. V dropped 5 bases and J dropped 6 bases, with 15 bases sitting between them. CDR1 is GTSNPN, CDR2 SVGIG, per germline (reference sequence).

The chain couples TRBV18 to TRBJ1-6; tentative D call: TRBD1 (6 bases). Germline assignment: CDR1 KGHSH and CDR2 LQKENI. V was pared by 5 bases and J by 0 bases, with 8 bases between. The length of the CDR3 is 15 residues. The CDR3 loop is CASSDRSSYNSPLHF. CDR3 bases: TGTGCCAGCTCAGACAGGAGCTCCTATAATTCACCCCTCCACTTT.

This clone was counted ten times or more. The chain uses TRBV6-5 and TRBJ1-3, with 8 bases fitting TRBD1. Unmatched junction bases numbered 8, after V lost 8 bases and J lost 2 bases. The CDR3 is 15 residues long. The germline V gene has CDR1 MNHEY and CDR2 SVGAGI. CDR3 coding DNA: TGTGCCAGCTCTCTGACAGGGGTAACTGGAAACACCATATATTTT. Translated, it gives CASSLTGVTGNTIYF.

The V call is TRBV7-3, the J call TRBJ2-7; D is perhaps TRBD2 (5 bases). Germline V lookup: CDR1 SGHTA, CDR2 FQGTGA. V lost 6 bases and J lost 3, with 12 bases in between. The length of the CDR3 is 13 residues. The chain's CDR3 is CASSEGGHYEQYF. CDR3 coding DNA: TGTGCCAGCAGTGAGGGCGGGCACTACGAGCAGTACTTC.

This chain uses TRBV3-1 (or the pseudogene TRBV3-2) with TRBJ1-3, with a possible D match to TRBD1 (6 bases). Trimming took off 4 bases at V and 0 bases at J, with 13 bases between the two ends. This CDR3 has 16 residues. Germline assignment: CDR1 LGHDT and CDR2 YNNKEL (reference sequence). For the CDR3, the DNA is TGTGCCAGCAGCCTTCTGGACAGCTCCTCTGGAAACACCATATATTTT. Translating it yields CASSLLDSSSGNTIYF.

This CDR3 reads CASSPLRQGDDTEAFF. CDR3 DNA sequence: TGTGCCAGCTCACCACTTCGACAGGGCGACGACACTGAAGCTTTCTTT. V and J are TRBV18 and TRBJ1-1, with 7 bases that match TRBD1. Germline CDR1 is KGHSH and CDR2 is LQKENI. Trimming removed 1 base from V and 3 bases from J; junction bases left unmatched: 8. The CDR3 length is 16 residues.

The gene calls are TRBV5-6 and TRBJ1-2, with D tentatively TRBD1 (6 bases). Germline lookup yields CDR1 SGHDT and CDR2 YYEEEE. There are 17 residues in the CDR3. Trimming pared 4 bases from V and 4 bases from J, leaving 23 bases between. The CDR3 here is CASSALGQILNSYGYTF. CDR3 bases: TGTGCCAGCAGCGCCTTAGGACAGATCCTGAATTCCTATGGCTACACCTTC.

The chain combines TRBV7-2 with TRBJ1-1, with 9 bases identical to TRBD1. Germline V CDR1 and CDR2: SGHTA, FQGNSA. V was clipped by 3 bases and J by 3 bases; unmatched bases: 5. The CDR3 runs to 15 residues. This CDR3 reads CASSFAQGADTEAFF. The CDR3 DNA sequence: TGTGCCAGCAGCTTCGCACAGGGGGCGGACACTGAAGCTTTCTTT. Full variable domain (outside the CDR3, taken from reference TRBV7-2 and TRBJ1-1): GAGVSQSPSNKVTEKGKDVELRCDPISGHTALYWYRQSLGQGLEFLIYFQGNSAPDKSGLPSDRFSAERTGGSVSTLTIQRTQQEDSAVYLCASSFAQGADTEAFFGQGTRLTVV.

Written as DNA, the CDR3 is TGTGCCAGCAGTTTGTGGCAGCGAGGCGAAGATACGCAGTATTTT. Amino acids: CASSLWQRGEDTQYF. The chain joins TRBV28 to TRBJ2-3; no reliable D call. This CDR3 contains 15 residues. Between the trimmed V and J ends, which lost 3 bases and 5 bases, there was a span of 15 bases. Germline V gene data show CDR1 as MDHEN and CDR2 as SYDVKM.

This clone has just a few counts. The chain links TRBV27 to TRBJ1-1; 7 bases are a match to TRBD1. Germline V CDR1 and CDR2: MNHEY, SMNVEV (reference sequence). CDR3 size: 18 residues. J lost 0 bases, V lost 0 bases, and 10 bases had no gene match. CDR3 sequence: CASSLSGPGGTMNTEAFF. The CDR3 DNA is TGTGCCAGCAGTTTATCTGGGCCAGGGGGTACGATGAACACTGAAGCTTTCTTT.

This clone was detected only once. V usage is TRBV5-1 and J usage is TRBJ2-7; 10 positions agree with TRBD1. Germline values: CDR1 SGHRS, CDR2 YFSETQ. CDR3 size: 13 residues. With V trimmed by 4 bases and J by 4 bases, 2 bases remained unmatched. CDR3 sequence reads: CASSGTGEYEQYF. The CDR3 region has the DNA TGCGCCAGCAGCGGGACAGGGGAGTACGAGCAGTACTTC.

Only a few counts were recorded for this clone. The J gene is TRBJ2-3, the V gene TRBV6-5, with 7 positions matching TRBD2. The germline CDR1 and CDR2 sequences are MNHEY and SVGAGI. CDR3 length equals 14 residues. V trimming: 2 bases; J trimming: 4 bases; junction bases outside the gene matches: 3. This CDR3 reads CASSYAGDADTQYF. In DNA form, the CDR3 reads TGTGCCAGCAGTTACGCGGGAGACGCAGATACGCAGTATTTT.

The gene calls are TRBV2 and TRBJ1-2; 8 bases align to TRBD1. V shed 3 bases, J shed 8 bases, and the junction held 8 bases outside the gene matches. Germline V lookup: CDR1 SNHLY, CDR2 FYNNEI. CDR3 length: 14 amino acids. In DNA form, the CDR3 reads TGTGCCAGCAGTGATAACAGGGGGGAAAGAGGCTACACCTTC. Translating gives CASSDNRGERGYTF. Together with reference TRBV2 and TRBJ1-2, the CDR3 gives the full variable domain: EPEVTQTPSHQVTQMGQEVILRCVPISNHLYFYWYRQILGQKVEFLVSFYNNEISEKSEIFDDQFSVERPDGSNFTLKIRSTKLEDSAMYFCASSDNRGERGYTFGSGTRLTVV.

This rearrangement joins TRBV9 to TRBJ1-2; 10 bases agree with TRBD1. Trimming at V came to 5 bases and at J to 8 bases, leaving 6 bases not matched to a gene. The germline gives CDR1 SGDLS, CDR2 YYNGEE. There are 13 residues in the CDR3. CDR3 amino acids: CASSTGTGEGYTF. CDR3 bases: TGTGCCAGCAGTACCGGGACAGGGGAAGGCTACACCTTC.

This clone was seen only a few times. V usage is TRBV4-3 and J usage is TRBJ2-3; 7 positions match TRBD2. The CDR3 spans 15 residues. The germline CDR1 and CDR2 sequences are LGHNA and YSLEER. V trimming: 4 bases; J trimming: 6 bases; junction bases outside the gene matches: 10. The CDR3 sequence is CASSLSGNFGDTQYF. The CDR3 DNA sequence: TGCGCCAGCAGCCTGAGCGGGAACTTTGGGGATACGCAGTATTTT.

The chain couples TRBV12-3 or TRBV12-4 to TRBJ1-3, with TRBD1 matching 7 bases. CDR3 size: 13 residues. J gave up 4 bases and V 6 bases, and 3 bases lay outside the gene matches. The CDR3 spells CASSRQGGNTIYF. CDR3 nucleotide sequence: TGTGCCAGCAGCCGACAGGGAGGAAACACCATATATTTT.

This clone was seen a single time. The genes are TRBV19 and TRBJ1-2; D gene uncertain. CDR3 size: 11 residues. Germline CDR1 is LNHDA and CDR2 is SQIVND (reference sequence). V was cut by 4 bases and J by 5 bases, with 5 bases left in between. For the CDR3, the DNA is TGTGCCAGTAGTACAGGATATGGCTACACCTTC. It specifies CASSTGYGYTF.

The gene calls are TRBV5-4 and TRBJ2-1; 10 bases map to TRBD2. Germline V CDR1 and CDR2: SGHNT, YYREEE (reference sequence). With 4 bases clipped from V and 6 bases from J, the junction kept 13 bases outside the gene matches. CDR3 length: 17 amino acids. The CDR3 is CASSTKREGPSGNEQFF. In nucleotides, the CDR3 is TGTGCCAGCAGCACGAAGCGGGAGGGCCCGTCGGGCAATGAGCAGTTCTTC.

J is TRBJ2-1 and V is TRBV25-1, with 9 bases fitting TRBD2. This CDR3 is built from 15 residues. V gave up 4 bases and J gave up 8 bases; unmatched junction bases: 9. Germline CDR1 and CDR2: MGHDK and SYGVNS. The CDR3 here is CASSGSAGGLYEQFF. In nucleotides, the CDR3 is TGTGCCAGCAGTGGGTCGGCGGGAGGGTTATATGAGCAGTTCTTC.

This clone was recorded a few times. The gene calls are TRBV2 and TRBJ1-5, with D possibly being TRBD1 (5 bases). V lost 2 bases, J lost 4 bases, and 12 bases lay in between. The CDR3 consists of 15 residues. CDR1 and CDR2 from the germline V gene are SNHLY and FYNNEI. The chain's CDR3 is CASSERAGRNQPQHF. The DNA for the CDR3 is TGTGCCAGCAGTGAACGCGCGGGGCGGAATCAGCCCCAGCATTTT.

This chain uses TRBV30 with TRBJ1-2, with no clear D. Germline V gives CDR1 GTSNPN, CDR2 SVGIG (reference sequence). V was clipped by 2 bases and J by 8 bases, with 9 bases between them. There are 11 residues in the CDR3. The CDR3 DNA sequence: TGTGCCTGGAGTTTGCCTCGGGGCTACACCTTC. It translates to CAWSLPRGYTF.

The gene calls are TRBV15 and TRBJ2-7; maybe TRBD2 (5 bases). The CDR3 contains 15 residues. Deletions cut 6 bases from V and 7 bases from J, with 22 bases between. Per the germline V gene, CDR1 is LNHNV and CDR2 is YYDKDF (reference sequence). This CDR3 reads CATRSEIDPSGEQYF. In DNA form, the CDR3 reads TGTGCCACCAGGAGCGAAATTGATCCTTCGGGGGAGCAGTACTTC.

V is TRBV30 and J is TRBJ1-2, with D perhaps matching TRBD1 (5 bases). The V end lost 0 bases, the J end lost 3 bases, and 8 bases lay between the germline ends. This CDR3 spans 13 amino acids. Germline CDR1 is GTSNPN and CDR2 is SVGIG (reference sequence). In DNA, the CDR3 is TGTGCCTGGAGTGTACGACAGTACTATGGCTACACCTTC. This codes for CAWSVRQYYGYTF.

Here the CDR3 reads CASRPLTGLRTEAFF. The CDR3 nucleotides read TGTGCCAGCAGACCCCTTACAGGGTTGAGAACTGAAGCTTTCTTT. The genes are TRBV2 and TRBJ1-1, with TRBD1 as a possible D gene (6 bases). The V end lost 6 bases, the J end lost 5 bases, and 19 bases lay between the germline ends. The CDR3 contains 15 residues. CDR1 and CDR2 from the germline V gene are SNHLY and FYNNEI.

The genes are TRBV20-1 and TRBJ2-1, with 10 bases matching TRBD2. V lost 3 bases and J lost 6; bases outside the gene matches: 8. CDR1 and CDR2 from the germline V gene are DFQATT and SNEGSKA (reference sequence). The CDR3 is 15 amino acids. The CDR3 is CSASTGTSVTNEQFF. The CDR3 DNA follows: TGCAGTGCTAGTACCGGGACTAGCGTTACCAATGAGCAGTTCTTC.

The CDR3 nucleotides are TGTGCCAGCAGCTGGGTAGCGGGTTCAGATACGCAGTATTTT. This encodes CASSWVAGSDTQYF. The rearrangement joins TRBV7-9 to TRBJ2-3, with 7 bases aligning to TRBD2. Germline CDR1 is SEHNR and CDR2 is FQNEAQ (reference sequence). The CDR3 extends over 14 amino acids. With 4 bases clipped from V and 4 bases from J, the junction kept 5 bases outside the gene matches.

J is TRBJ2-7 and V is TRBV19, with 9 bases that match TRBD1. The germline V gene encodes CDR1 LNHDA and CDR2 SQIVND (reference sequence). The trim removed 6 bases at V and 2 bases at J, leaving 2 bases unmatched. There are 13 residues in the CDR3. The CDR3 DNA reads as TGTGCCAGTAGGGGACAGGGTCCCTACGAGCAGTACTTC. It encodes CASRGQGPYEQYF.

This chain joins TRBV5-1 and TRBJ2-7, with D possibly matching TRBD2 (6 bases). The CDR3 sequence is 14 residues long. Trimming stripped 2 bases from V and 2 bases from J, with 11 bases between. Germline V CDR1 and CDR2: SGHRS, YFSETQ. In DNA, the CDR3 is TGCGCCAGCAGCTTCGGGACTGATGCCTACGAGCAGTACTTC. Its translation: CASSFGTDAYEQYF.